Listed below are T cell receptor beta chains from one sample, sequenced in a study of metastatic and nonmetastatic thyroid tumors. Through MiXCR, TCRdb re-clonotyped the PCR reads. The data contain roughly 17,000 clones, around 30% of them singletons. The material sequenced was tumor tissue. These receptors were collected from a male donor with papillary thyroid cancer or a benign thyroid nodule (not recorded which). Some clones in this sample may be carry-over from other donors' samples. Both conserved end residues are trimmed from each CDR3.

v_call: TRBV7-2
cdr3_aa: ASSFSSSSKETQY

v_call: TRBV5-1
cdr3_aa: ASSADSSNTEAF

v_call: TRBV9
cdr3_aa: ASGRDSHSNQPQH

v_call: TRBV5-6
cdr3_aa: ASSTGTREQY

v_call: TRBV4-1
cdr3_aa: ASSQESQGRIAGGGEEF

v_call: TRBV5-1
cdr3_aa: ASSPTGSISYT

v_call: TRBV20-1
cdr3_aa: SARLGTEQY

v_call: TRBV6-1
cdr3_aa: ATAGLAGGHEQF

v_call: TRBV7-6
cdr3_aa: ARSLSGGGLYAQY

v_call: TRBV2
cdr3_aa: ARREHVNTGELF

v_call: TRBV5-5
cdr3_aa: ASSLEPGFTEAF

v_call: TRBV5-1
cdr3_aa: VSSIGQGADTQY

v_call: TRBV2
cdr3_aa: SSTGRSGVGTDTQY

v_call: TRBV18
cdr3_aa: ASSPDRGQPQH

v_call: TRBV5-1
cdr3_aa: ASSWGRSSGPINEQF

v_call: TRBV2
cdr3_aa: ASSPDRDTQY

v_call: TRBV10-2
cdr3_aa: ATTSGQGPSPLH

v_call: TRBV19
cdr3_aa: ASSPRQGATGYT

v_call: TRBV7-8
cdr3_aa: ASSPRTGPQETQY

v_call: TRBV6-2/TRBV6-3
cdr3_aa: ASSTPGVTEAF

v_call: TRBV4-1
cdr3_aa: ASSQGLAGGYEQY

v_call: TRBV12-3/TRBV12-4
cdr3_aa: ATRTSGSYNEQF

v_call: TRBV28
cdr3_aa: ASSFGQGRAEQY

v_call: TRBV2
cdr3_aa: ASSEAARQGGEGAF

v_call: TRBV20-1
cdr3_aa: SARGRSGGHQETQY

v_call: TRBV6-1
cdr3_aa: ASSHDRDTEAF

v_call: TRBV20-1
cdr3_aa: SARFPSGNSREQY